This T cell receptor (beta chain) was sequenced for a study of blood T cell repertoires in COVID-19. Original data processing: Nucleated cell counts were estimated from reference gene primer amplification. Sequencing was performed with immunoSEQ multiplex PCR; in TCRdb, only in-frame clones are kept and a portion is missing. The V and J calls and clone size come from that table; D and trimming were worked out from the DNA. This sample has some 120,000 clones; roughly four fifths occur once, and the top ten carry 15% to 20%. This clone was counted between two and nine times. Trimming removed 4 bases from V and 3 bases from J, with 18 bases in between. CDR3 size: 16 residues. Germline V gene lookup returns CDR1 MGHRA and CDR2 YSYEKL.

The receptor was isolated from a man aged 25 to 40 who had recovered from COVID-19. The rearrangement links TRBV4-1 to TRBJ1-2; D call uncertain. Sequenced input: PBMCs or T cells enriched from blood (not recorded which). CDR3 sequence (DNA): TGCGCCAGCAGCCTTAGACGGGAACACTGGGACTATGGCTACACCTTC. This encodes CASSLRREHWDYGYTF.